The clone carrying this T cell receptor (beta chain) came up many times. Antigen specificity is unknown. TCRdb re-called the 5' RACE reads through MiXCR, storing one row per CDR3 protein. Among around 230,000 distinct CDR3 sequences listed, about 9.1% were seen once. The germline gives CDR1 MNHEY, CDR2 SVGEGT. Deletions cut 1 base from V and 7 bases from J, with 16 bases between. The CDR3 is made up of 16 amino acids. The sample comes from a study of CD8 T cells in ankylosing spondylitis. Overall study results and limits: A TCR beta motif of eight or nine highly homologous variants seemed to mark ankylosing spondylitis blood. As reported, disease-linked clones showed significant enrichment in matched ankylosing spondylitis synovial fluid.

The sequence came from a male donor with ankylosing spondylitis or in good health (not recorded which). The chain employs TRBV6-2 or TRBV6-3 and TRBJ2-2; D not resolved. The sample was blood, either unsorted or a sorted T cell fraction (not recorded which). This CDR3 reads CASSYYDLTWSGELFF. The CDR3 nucleotides read TGTGCCAGCAGTTACTATGACTTGACCTGGAGCGGGGAGCTGTTTTTT.